This is a list of T cell receptor beta chains from one sample in a study of long-term antiretroviral therapy in people with HIV. TCRdb's copy holds only in-frame clones and misses some; the assay was immunoSEQ multiplex PCR. Of about 24,000 clones in the sample, 70% to 90% are singletons; the top ten hold roughly 15%. This specimen consisted of unsorted PBMCs, obtained 1.2 years after starting antiretroviral therapy. These receptors were obtained from a man aged 45-60 years with HIV. CDR3s include the opening cysteine and the closing phenylalanine or tryptophan. D genes are given only for firm matches. Expanded clones get a size class; other rows say once, few or many, or leave the size out.

CDR3nt,CDR3aa,d_gene,v_gene,j_gene,abundance
TGTGCCAGCAATGATTCTGGAAACACCATATATTTT,CASNDSGNTIYF,NA,TRBV19,TRBJ1-3,NA
TGTGCCAGCAGCTTAGGGCAGCACTTCTCCTATAATTCACCCCTCCACTTT,CASSLGQHFSYNSPLHF,NA,TRBV5-8,TRBJ1-6,once
TGTGCCAGCAGCTTAGCGGGCAGGGGACGGCAAGAGACCCAGTACTTC,CASSLAGRGRQETQYF,NA,TRBV7-8,TRBJ2-5,NA
TGTGCCAGCAATAGGGGACAGGGGACGGAGACCCAGTACTTC,CASNRGQGTETQYF,TRBD1,TRBV2,TRBJ2-5,once
TGTGCCACCAGCAGACCCCGACAGGGAGGTGTCGCTGAAAAACTGTTTTTT,CATSRPRQGGVAEKLFF,TRBD1,TRBV15,TRBJ1-4,NA
TGTGCCAGCAGCGTAGGTGCAGCACCAACTAATGAAAAACTGTTTTTT,CASSVGAAPTNEKLFF,NA,TRBV9,TRBJ1-4,once
TGTGCCAGCAGTGAATACACCTTCTACGGCTACACCTTC,CASSEYTFYGYTF,NA,TRBV6-1,TRBJ1-2,NA
TGTGCCAGCAGCACCTATAGCGGGAGCCTGGACGAGCAGTACTTC,CASSTYSGSLDEQYF,TRBD2,TRBV13,TRBJ2-7,NA
TGTGCCAGTAGTATTGGCCAGGGAGAAGATAATTCACCCCTCCACTTT,CASSIGQGEDNSPLHF,NA,TRBV19,TRBJ1-6,NA
TGTGCCAGCAGCTTGAGACCGAGGCTCCACACCGGGGAGCTGTTTTTT,CASSLRPRLHTGELFF,NA,TRBV5-6,TRBJ2-2,once
TGCGCCAGCAGCTTGGAAAGCGGGGGACCCGGGGAGCTGTTTTTT,CASSLESGGPGELFF,TRBD2,TRBV5-1,TRBJ2-2,NA
TGTGCCAGCAGCTTTCCCTTTTCACCCCTCCACTTT,CASSFPFSPLHF,NA,TRBV7-9,TRBJ1-6,NA
TGTGCCAGCAGCTACAGGGAGGGCGGGGAGCTGTTTTTT,CASSYREGGELFF,NA,TRBV7-9,TRBJ2-2,few
TGTGCCAGCAGCCATAGAGAGACCTCTGAAGCTTTCTTT,CASSHRETSEAFF,NA,TRBV7-8,TRBJ1-1,NA
TGTGCCAGTAGTACGACAGGGGATTTGAGCGAGCAGTACTTC,CASSTTGDLSEQYF,TRBD1,TRBV19,TRBJ2-7,NA
TGTGCCAGCGGATACCCGGGACTAGCGAGCAATGAGCAGTTCTTC,CASGYPGLASNEQFF,TRBD2,TRBV28,TRBJ2-1,NA
TGTGCCAGCAGGACAGGGGATTCACCCCTCCACTTT,CASRTGDSPLHF,TRBD1,TRBV6-1,TRBJ1-6,NA
TGCGCCAGCAGGATCAGGACAGGGGAGATTCAAGAGACCCAGTACTTC,CASRIRTGEIQETQYF,TRBD1,TRBV10-1,TRBJ2-5,NA